This entry lists 7 T cell receptor beta chains sequenced from one sample in a study of shared clonotypes between healthy human individuals. TCRdb's table, derived via immunoSEQ multiplex PCR, lists solely in-frame clones and lacks some. The table has around 450,000 clones, roughly three quarters seen once. The source material was PBMCs. These receptors all stem from a woman aged 35 to 49 in good health. Some clones in this sample may be carry-over from other donors' samples.

The chain has TRBV18 and TRBJ1-1; a possible D gene is TRBD1 (6 bases). V was shortened by 6 bases and J by 7 bases, with 18 bases between the two germline ends. Germline V lookup: CDR1 KGHSH, CDR2 LQKENI. The CDR3 consists of 14 residues. The CDR3 DNA follows: TGTGCCAGCTCTCCCGACAGGCAAAAGAGTGAAGCTTTCTTT. Protein: CASSPDRQKSEAFF.

The chain joins TRBV28 to TRBJ2-2; 9 nucleotides agree with TRBD2. V dropped 7 bases and J dropped 2; count of bases not matched to a gene: 2. This CDR3 is built from 14 residues. The V gene's germline CDR1 is MDHEN and CDR2 SYDVKM. This CDR3 reads CASILAGNTGELFF. In nucleotides, the CDR3 is TGTGCCAGCATCCTAGCGGGAAACACCGGGGAGCTGTTTTTT. Based on the CDR3 plus reference TRBV28 and TRBJ2-2, the full variable domain is DVKVTQSSRYLVKRTGEKVFLECVQDMDHENMFWYRQDPGLGLRLIYFSYDVKMKEKGDIPEGYSVSREKKERFSLILESASTNQTSMYLCASILAGNTGELFFGEGSRLTVL.

The chain joins TRBV5-1 to TRBJ1-1; tentatively, D is TRBD1 (5 bases). The germline CDR1 and CDR2 sequences are SGHRS and YFSETQ. The CDR3 extends over 15 amino acids. The germline V and J ends were trimmed by 4 bases and 4 bases, with 17 bases remaining between them. CDR3 in amino acids: CASSLEGPSSTEAFF. Written as DNA, the CDR3 is TGCGCCAGCAGCCTGGAGGGGCCATCGTCCACTGAAGCTTTCTTT.

As for this clone: Other DNA variants within this sample encode the same CDR3. The chain uses TRBV7-3 and TRBJ2-1, with a tentative D call TRBD2 (5 bases). The germline gives CDR1 SGHTA, CDR2 FQGTGA. The CDR3 totals 12 residues. The V gene lost 1 base and the J gene lost 7 bases, with 5 bases spanning the gap. CDR3 protein: CASSLSGNEQFF. The DNA of the CDR3 is TGTGCCAGCAGCTTAAGCGGGAATGAGCAGTTCTTC. The full variable domain, in which reference TRBV7-3 and TRBJ2-1 provide the parts outside the CDR3, is GAGVSQTPSNKVTEKGKYVELRCDPISGHTALYWYRQSLGQGPEFLIYFQGTGAADDSGLPNDRFFAVRPEGSVSTLKIQRTERGDSAVYLCASSLSGNEQFFGPGTRLTVL.

In its sample, this clone was seen many times. Other DNA sequences within the sample encode an identical CDR3. This sequence joins TRBV7-6 and TRBJ2-5; D not resolved. V lost 1 base, J lost 5 bases, and 5 bases lay in between. This CDR3 has 12 amino acids. Germline assignment: CDR1 SGHVS and CDR2 FNYEAQ. CDR3 in amino acids: CASSLDGETQYF. The CDR3 DNA reads TGTGCCAGCAGCTTAGATGGTGAGACCCAGTACTTC.

At least ten counts were recorded for this clone. The chain joins TRBV19 to TRBJ1-1; D unresolved. Trimming took 3 bases from V and 2 from J, leaving 16 bases between them. The CDR3 length is 16 residues. CDR1 LNHDA and CDR2 SQIVND come from the germline V gene (reference sequence). The CDR3 loop reads CASSIRARRPNTEAFF. CDR3 nucleotides: TGTGCCAGTAGTATTCGGGCGAGACGCCCAAACACTGAAGCTTTCTTT.

The chain carries TRBV6-4 and TRBJ2-1; perhaps TRBD2 as D (5 bases). V was trimmed by 8 bases and J by 0 bases, leaving 17 bases between them. CDR3 length equals 16 residues. Germline lookup yields CDR1 MRHNA and CDR2 SNTAGT. CDR3 residues: CASEEPLRGSYNEQFF. The CDR3, as DNA: TGTGCCAGCGAAGAACCGCTTCGGGGCTCCTACAATGAGCAGTTCTTC.